A selection of T cell receptor beta chains follows, all from one sample in a study of cytomegalovirus exposure and HLA in healthy donors. Method: immunoSEQ multiplex PCR; TCRdb's copy keeps in-frame clones and lacks some. The sample lists tens of thousands of clones; 70% to 85% were seen once. Source material: PBMCs. These receptors all come from a man aged 50 to 59 in good health and CMV-seropositive. The CDR3 runs from the conserved cysteine through the conserved F or W. A D gene is named only where the DNA matches it firmly. Clone size, where shown, is once, few, many, or a class for clones that have expanded.

clone_size	d_call	v_call	j_call	cdr3_nt	cdr3_aa
few	-	TRBV7-9	TRBJ1-5	TGTGCCAGTTGCAGGGATAATCAGCCCCAGCATTTT	CASCRDNQPQHF
once	-	TRBV7-8	TRBJ1-4	TGTGCCAGCAGCTTAGGCGGCTCGGCGGGAGGGAGGAATGAAAAACTGTTTTTT	CASSLGGSAGGRNEKLFF
-	-	TRBV7-3	TRBJ2-3	TGTGCCAGCAGCTATAGCGGCGATACGCAGTATTTT	CASSYSGDTQYF
-	-	TRBV29-1	TRBJ1-5	TGCAGCGTTGAATTGGGGCAGGGTCAGCCCCAGCATTTT	CSVELGQGQPQHF
-	-	TRBV29-1	TRBJ2-7	TGCAGCGTAGGGACATCTGGCTACGAGCAGTACTTC	CSVGTSGYEQYF
-	-	TRBV7-3	TRBJ2-5	TGTGCCAGCAGCCGACAGTACCAAGAGACCCAGTACTTC	CASSRQYQETQYF
-	-	TRBV5-6	TRBJ1-5	TGTGCCAGCAGCTTGGGCTGGCAGTCCAATCAGCCCCAGCATTTT	CASSLGWQSNQPQHF
few	-	TRBV25-1	TRBJ2-1	TGTGCCAGCGGGGGACTGACGTACAATGAGCAGTTCTTC	CASGGLTYNEQFF
-	TRBD1	TRBV7-2	TRBJ1-1	TGTGCCAGCAGCTTAAATCCGCAGGGGGCGTCGACTGAAGCTTTCTTT	CASSLNPQGASTEAFF
-	TRBD2	TRBV12-5	TRBJ2-1	TGTGCTAGTGGTAGCCCGGGACTAGCGGGAGATAATGAGCAGTTCTTC	CASGSPGLAGDNEQFF
few	TRBD2	TRBV19	TRBJ2-7	TGTGCCAGTAGTATAAGTAGTTGGGGACTAGCGGGAGTGGAGCAGTACTTC	CASSISSWGLAGVEQYF
-	TRBD2	TRBV14	TRBJ2-5	TGTGCCAGCAGCCATCGGACTAGCGGGGAGCAGTACTTC	CASSHRTSGEQYF
-	-	TRBV27	TRBJ2-1	TGTGCCAGCAGTTCACGGACAGCCCAATTGGATGAGCAGTTCTTC	CASSSRTAQLDEQFF
-	-	TRBV30	TRBJ2-6	TGTGCCTGGAGTTTAGGGCACTACGGCTCTGGGGCCAACGGCCTGACTTTC	CAWSLGHYGSGANGLTF
-	-	TRBV30	TRBJ2-7	TGTGCCTGGAGGAAGCGGTCCTACGAGCAGTACTTC	CAWRKRSYEQYF
-	TRBD1	TRBV10-3	TRBJ1-3	TGTGCCATCAGTGAGTCGACAGGGGGCGATTCTGGAAACACCATATATTTT	CAISESTGGDSGNTIYF
few	TRBD2	TRBV13	TRBJ2-5	TGTGCCAGCAGCTTAAATCCAGCGGGAGTGGAGACCCAGTACTTC	CASSLNPAGVETQYF
few	-	TRBV7-9	TRBJ2-1	TGTGCCAGCAGCGAGGTCCCGCCTCTACACAATGAGCAGTTCTTC	CASSEVPPLHNEQFF
-	-	TRBV5-4	TRBJ2-3	TGTGCCAGCAGCTTGGATGACGGGAGTAATACGCAGTATTTT	CASSLDDGSNTQYF
-	TRBD1	TRBV11-2	TRBJ2-1	TGTGCCAGCAGCTACGGGGTGGGGACAGGGGACTATGAGCAGTTCTTC	CASSYGVGTGDYEQFF
few	-	TRBV7-2	TRBJ1-5	TGTGCCAGCAGCTTATTCGGCCTGGCGGGCAATCAGCCCCAGCATTTT	CASSLFGLAGNQPQHF
-	-	TRBV27	TRBJ2-2	TGTGCCAGCAGTTTCAGTGTGGACACCGGGGAGCTGTTTTTT	CASSFSVDTGELFF
-	-	TRBV19	TRBJ1-5	TGTGCCAGTAGTATAATCGGGGTGACTCCGAGAAAGGCTCAGCCCCAGCATTTT	CASSIIGVTPRKAQPQHF
-	-	TRBV14	TRBJ2-1	TGTGCCAGCAGCCAACCACCTGGGGCGAGCAATGAGCAGTTCTTC	CASSQPPGASNEQFF